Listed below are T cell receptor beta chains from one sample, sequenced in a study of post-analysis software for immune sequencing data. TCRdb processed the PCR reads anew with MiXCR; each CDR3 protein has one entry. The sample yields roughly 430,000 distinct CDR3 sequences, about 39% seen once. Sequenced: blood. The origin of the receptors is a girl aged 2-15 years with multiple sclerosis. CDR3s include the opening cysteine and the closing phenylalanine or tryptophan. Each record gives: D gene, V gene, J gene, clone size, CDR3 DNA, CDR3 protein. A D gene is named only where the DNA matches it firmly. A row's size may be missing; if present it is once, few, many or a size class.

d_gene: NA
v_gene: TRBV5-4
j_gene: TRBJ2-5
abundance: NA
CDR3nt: TGTACCAGCAGCTTGGGACAAGAGACCCAGTACTTC
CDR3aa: CTSSLGQETQYF

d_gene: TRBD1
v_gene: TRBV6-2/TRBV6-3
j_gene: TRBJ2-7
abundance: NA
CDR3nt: TGTGCCAGCAGTTACTTTCCGGGACAGGGGGCCTACGAGCAGTACTTC
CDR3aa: CASSYFPGQGAYEQYF

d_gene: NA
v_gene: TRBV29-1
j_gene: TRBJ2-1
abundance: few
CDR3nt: TGCAGCGTTGTAAAGGGGTTGGGCAATGAGCAGTTCTTC
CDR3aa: CSVVKGLGNEQFF

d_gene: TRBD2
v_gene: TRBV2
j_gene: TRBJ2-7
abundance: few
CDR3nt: TGTGCCAGCAGTTGGGGACTAGCGCGTTCCTACGAGCAGTACTTC
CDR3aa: CASSWGLARSYEQYF

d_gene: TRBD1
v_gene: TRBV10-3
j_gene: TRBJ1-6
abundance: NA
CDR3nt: TGTGCCATCGGGACAGAGGATTCACCCCTCCACTTT
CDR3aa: CAIGTEDSPLHF

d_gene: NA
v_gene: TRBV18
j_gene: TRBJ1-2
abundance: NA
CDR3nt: TGTGCCAGCTCACCCAAGGGACCCCCTGCGGGCTACACCTTC
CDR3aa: CASSPKGPPAGYTF

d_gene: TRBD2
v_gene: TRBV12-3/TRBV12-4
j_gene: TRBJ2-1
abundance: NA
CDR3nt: TGTGCCAGCAGTTCACTAGCGGGAGTAGTCAATGAGCAGTTCTTC
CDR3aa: CASSSLAGVVNEQFF

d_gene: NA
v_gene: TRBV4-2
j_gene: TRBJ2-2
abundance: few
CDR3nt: TGTGCCAGCAGCCAAGATATAGCGCCCGGGGAGCTGTTTTTT
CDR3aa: CASSQDIAPGELFF

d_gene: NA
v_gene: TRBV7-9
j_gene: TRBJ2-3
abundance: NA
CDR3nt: TGTGCCAGCAGCCATCCCCGGGACTTCCAAGATACGCAGTATTTT
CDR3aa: CASSHPRDFQDTQYF

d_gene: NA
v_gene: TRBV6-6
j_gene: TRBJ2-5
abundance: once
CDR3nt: TGTGCCAGCAGTTACGGGGAGTTGGGGGAGCAGTACTTC
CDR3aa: CASSYGELGEQYF

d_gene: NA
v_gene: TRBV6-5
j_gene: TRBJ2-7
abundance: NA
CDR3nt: TGTGCCAGCAGTTTAATATACCGGGACAACTCCTACGAGCAGTACTTC
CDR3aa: CASSLIYRDNSYEQYF

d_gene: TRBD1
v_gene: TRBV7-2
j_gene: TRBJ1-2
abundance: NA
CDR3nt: TGTGCCAGCAGCTTAGCGGGCAGGGGGGACTATGGCTACACCTTC
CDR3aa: CASSLAGRGDYGYTF

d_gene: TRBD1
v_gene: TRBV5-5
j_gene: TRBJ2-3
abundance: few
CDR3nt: TGTGCCAGCAGTCGGGGACAGGGGGCTCCGGATACGCAGTATTTT
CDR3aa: CASSRGQGAPDTQYF

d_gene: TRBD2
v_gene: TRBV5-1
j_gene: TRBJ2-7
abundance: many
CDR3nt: TGCGCCAGCAGCTGGCAGGGGACTAGCGGGACCTACGAGCAGTACTTC
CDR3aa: CASSWQGTSGTYEQYF

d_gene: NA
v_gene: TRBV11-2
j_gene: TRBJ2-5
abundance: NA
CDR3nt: TGTGCCAGCAGCCCTTACCGGACCGGCGAGACCCAGTACTTC
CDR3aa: CASSPYRTGETQYF

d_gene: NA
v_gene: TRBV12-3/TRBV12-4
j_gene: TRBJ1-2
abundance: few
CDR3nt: TGTGCCAGCAGTTCCCCCAGGGCCTATGGCTACACCTTC
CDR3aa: CASSSPRAYGYTF

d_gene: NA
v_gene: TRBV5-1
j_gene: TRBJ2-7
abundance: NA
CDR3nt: TGCGCCAGCAGGGCCCTGGTCACTTCCTACGAGCAGTACTTC
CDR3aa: CASRALVTSYEQYF

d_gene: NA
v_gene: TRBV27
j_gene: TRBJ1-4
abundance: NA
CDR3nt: TGTGCCAGCAGTTTAAAGGCAGGGCCTGCCAATGAAAAACTGTTTTTT
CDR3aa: CASSLKAGPANEKLFF

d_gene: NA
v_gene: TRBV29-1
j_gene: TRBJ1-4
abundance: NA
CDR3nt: TGCAGCGTTGCCCGGGGGCAATCAACTAATGAAAAACTGTTTTTT
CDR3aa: CSVARGQSTNEKLFF

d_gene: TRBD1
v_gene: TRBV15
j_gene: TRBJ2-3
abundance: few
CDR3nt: TGTGCCACCAGCAGGGGGACAGCTCTGAAGAACACAGATACGCAGTATTTT
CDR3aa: CATSRGTALKNTDTQYF

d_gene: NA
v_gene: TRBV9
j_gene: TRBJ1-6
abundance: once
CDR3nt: TGTGCCAGCAGCGCACGGGACACGTACTCCTATAATTCACCCCTCCACTTT
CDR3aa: CASSARDTYSYNSPLHF

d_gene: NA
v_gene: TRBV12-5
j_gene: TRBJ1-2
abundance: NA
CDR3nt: TGTGCTAGTGGCTCAGGGAACTCTAACTATGGCTACACCTTC
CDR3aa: CASGSGNSNYGYTF

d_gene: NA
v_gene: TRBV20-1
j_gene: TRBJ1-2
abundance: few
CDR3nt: TGCAGTGCTAGAGATGGACCGTGGGGCTATGGCTACACCTTC
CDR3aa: CSARDGPWGYGYTF

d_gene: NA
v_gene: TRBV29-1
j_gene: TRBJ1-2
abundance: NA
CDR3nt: TGCAGCGTTGTGGGGACGGTCTATGGCTACACCTTC
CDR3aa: CSVVGTVYGYTF

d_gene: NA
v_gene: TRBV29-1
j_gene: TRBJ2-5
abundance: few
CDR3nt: TGCAGAGTAAGGACGGTGCAAGAGACCCAGTACTTC
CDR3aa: CRVRTVQETQYF

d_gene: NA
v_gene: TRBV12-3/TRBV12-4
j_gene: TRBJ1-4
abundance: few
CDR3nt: TGTGCCAGCAGCGCGACAGGTCCGGCGGTTGAAAAACTGTTTTTT
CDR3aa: CASSATGPAVEKLFF

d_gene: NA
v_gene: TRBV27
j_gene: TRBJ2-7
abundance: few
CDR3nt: TGTGCCAGCAGGGGGCTCACTACCTACGAGCAGTACTTC
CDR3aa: CASRGLTTYEQYF

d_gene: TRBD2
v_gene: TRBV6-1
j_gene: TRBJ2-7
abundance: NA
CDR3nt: TGTGCCAGCAATCTATTAGCGGGAGGAGGCGGGTACGAGCAGTACTTC
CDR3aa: CASNLLAGGGGYEQYF

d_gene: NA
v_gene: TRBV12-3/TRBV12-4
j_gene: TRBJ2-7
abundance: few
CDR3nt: TGTGCCAGCAGTCCGACGGTACTCCCCTACGAGCAGTACTTC
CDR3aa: CASSPTVLPYEQYF

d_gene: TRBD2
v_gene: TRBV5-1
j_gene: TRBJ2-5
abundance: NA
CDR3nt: TGCGCCAGCAGCTTGGGTGGCGGGGGACAAGAGACCCAGTACTTC
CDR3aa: CASSLGGGGQETQYF

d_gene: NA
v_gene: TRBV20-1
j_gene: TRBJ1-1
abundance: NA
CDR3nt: TGCAGTGCTCCTGGGCCGGGTGAAGCTTTCTTT
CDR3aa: CSAPGPGEAFF